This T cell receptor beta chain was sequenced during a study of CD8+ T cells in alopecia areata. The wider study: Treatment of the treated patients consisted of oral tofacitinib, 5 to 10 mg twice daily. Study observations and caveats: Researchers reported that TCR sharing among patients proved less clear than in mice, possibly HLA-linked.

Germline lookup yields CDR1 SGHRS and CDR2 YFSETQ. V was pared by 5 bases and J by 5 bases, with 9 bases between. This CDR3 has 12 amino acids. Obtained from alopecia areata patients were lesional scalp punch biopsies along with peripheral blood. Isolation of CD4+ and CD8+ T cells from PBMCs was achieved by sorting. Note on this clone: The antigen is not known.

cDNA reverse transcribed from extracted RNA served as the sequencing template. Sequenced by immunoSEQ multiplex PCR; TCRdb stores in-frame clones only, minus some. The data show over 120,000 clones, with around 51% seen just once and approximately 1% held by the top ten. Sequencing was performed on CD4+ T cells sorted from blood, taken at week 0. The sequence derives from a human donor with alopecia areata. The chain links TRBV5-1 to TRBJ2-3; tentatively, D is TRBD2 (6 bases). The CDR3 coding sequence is TGCGCCAGCAGGGACGGGGGAGATACGCAGTATTTT. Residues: CASRDGGDTQYF.